This is a list of T cell receptor beta chains from one sample in a study of identical twins. In TCRdb, the 5' RACE reads were re-called with MiXCR into one record per CDR3 protein. The table has hundreds of thousands of distinct CDR3 sequences, more than 9% seen once. These data also featured in a second study, about yellow fever vaccine responses in identical twins.

Source material: PBMCs. These receptors were obtained from a woman aged 18-29 years in good health. The CDR3 runs from the conserved cysteine through the conserved F or W. A D gene is named only where the DNA matches it firmly. The size of a clone is reported for some rows only, either as once, few or many, or as a class for expanded clones.

D: .; V: TRBV27; size: .; J: TRBJ2-1; DNA: TGTGCCAGCAGTTTGAGGGGGATAAATGAGCAGTTCTTC; CDR3: CASSLRGINEQFF
D: TRBD1; V: TRBV7-9; size: .; J: TRBJ2-7; DNA: TGTGCCAGCAGCATAGGCCCAGGGGGCCAGTCCGAGCAGTACTTC; CDR3: CASSIGPGGQSEQYF
D: TRBD1; V: TRBV12-3/TRBV12-4; size: few; J: TRBJ2-3; DNA: TGTGCCAGCAGTCCCCGACCCGGGACAGGAACAGATACGCAGTATTTT; CDR3: CASSPRPGTGTDTQYF
D: .; V: TRBV19; size: .; J: TRBJ1-1; DNA: TGTGCCAGTAGTACAGGGTTTGGTAACACTGAAGCTTTCTTT; CDR3: CASSTGFGNTEAFF
D: .; V: TRBV5-5; size: .; J: TRBJ2-4; DNA: TGTGCCAGCAGCTTGTATCCAGAACTAGCCAAAAACATTCAGTACTTC; CDR3: CASSLYPELAKNIQYF
D: .; V: TRBV12-3/TRBV12-4; size: .; J: TRBJ2-4; DNA: TGTGCCAGCAGTTCGTCGTTTGCCAAAAACATTCAGTACTTC; CDR3: CASSSSFAKNIQYF
D: .; V: TRBV7-8; size: .; J: TRBJ2-1; DNA: TGTGCCAGCAGCTCGCCGGATGTAGGGTACAATGAGCAGTTCTTC; CDR3: CASSSPDVGYNEQFF
D: TRBD1; V: TRBV5-1; size: many; J: TRBJ2-3; DNA: TGCGCCAGCAGCTTGGACAGGGGGGGCACAGATACGCAGTATTTT; CDR3: CASSLDRGGTDTQYF
D: TRBD1; V: TRBV5-1; size: .; J: TRBJ1-2; DNA: TGCGCCAGCAGCGACCGACAGGGGAACTATGGCTACACCTTC; CDR3: CASSDRQGNYGYTF
D: TRBD2; V: TRBV20-1; size: .; J: TRBJ2-3; DNA: TGCAGTGCTAGAAAACGAGTAGGACTAGCGGACACAGATACGCAGTATTTT; CDR3: CSARKRVGLADTDTQYF
D: TRBD1; V: TRBV28; size: few; J: TRBJ1-1; DNA: TGTGCCAGCACGCGATGGGGAGGGGGCAGGAGTACTGAAGCTTTCTTT; CDR3: CASTRWGGGRSTEAFF
D: TRBD1; V: TRBV12-3/TRBV12-4; size: many; J: TRBJ2-7; DNA: TGTGCCAGCAGACCGACAGGGGCCTACGAGCAGTACTTC; CDR3: CASRPTGAYEQYF
D: .; V: TRBV6-1; size: few; J: TRBJ2-3; DNA: TGTGCCAGCAATCCGGCCAGCACAGATACGCAGTATTTT; CDR3: CASNPASTDTQYF
D: .; V: TRBV7-3; size: few; J: TRBJ2-7; DNA: TGTGCCAGCAGCTTAATGCCGTTCCCAGGGGAGCAGTACTTC; CDR3: CASSLMPFPGEQYF
D: .; V: TRBV28; size: many; J: TRBJ1-5; DNA: TGTGCCAGCAGCCGGAGGGGGGTTAGCAATCAGCCCCAGCATTTT; CDR3: CASSRRGVSNQPQHF
D: .; V: TRBV27; size: .; J: TRBJ1-2; DNA: TGTGCCAGCAGTTTAGAGGGGGGAAGACGTGGCTACACCTTC; CDR3: CASSLEGGRRGYTF
D: TRBD2; V: TRBV7-8; size: .; J: TRBJ2-5; DNA: TGTGCCAGCAGCTTACCCCAACTAGCGGGGCAGGAGACCCAGTACTTC; CDR3: CASSLPQLAGQETQYF
D: .; V: TRBV29-1; size: few; J: TRBJ1-5; DNA: TGCAGCGTTGGGGAAAACCATAGCAATCAGCCCCAGCATTTT; CDR3: CSVGENHSNQPQHF
D: TRBD1; V: TRBV10-3; size: few; J: TRBJ2-1; DNA: TGTGCCACCGACCCCGGGACAGGAGTCTACAATGAGCAGTTCTTC; CDR3: CATDPGTGVYNEQFF